The 14 T cell receptor beta chains in this list originate from one sample, sequenced in a study of blood T cell repertoires in COVID-19. Libraries were prepared by immunoSEQ multiplex PCR; TCRdb keeps only in-frame clonotypes and omits some of them. Here the sample spans around 100,000 clones, 84% being singletons. The sequenced material came from peripheral blood. The receptors shown here come from a human donor in a cohort sampled during active COVID-19.

In this sample, this clone turned up once. The genes are TRBV27 and TRBJ2-2; 8 nucleotides align to TRBD1. The junction had 6 bases not matched to a gene; V was cut back by 7 bases and J by 5 bases. The V gene's germline CDR1 is MNHEY and CDR2 SMNVEV (reference sequence). This CDR3 region has 14 residues. The CDR3 DNA reads as TGTGCCAGCACCCGACAGGGGCGTACCGGGGAGCTGTTTTTT. Protein product: CASTRQGRTGELFF.

This chain links TRBV9 with TRBJ2-1; TRBD1 aligns across 9 bases. This CDR3 comprises 16 residues. J lost 7 bases, V lost 0 bases, and 8 bases had no gene match. CDR1 and CDR2 (germline): SGDLS, YYNGEE. CDR3 amino acids: CASSVVPQGAQNEQFF. CDR3 in DNA: TGTGCCAGCAGCGTAGTGCCACAGGGGGCGCAAAATGAGCAGTTCTTC.

CDR3 DNA sequence: TGTGCCAGCGGTCCGACAGGGGAGTACAATGAGCAGTTCTTC. Protein product: CASGPTGEYNEQFF. This chain uses TRBV7-9 with TRBJ2-1, with 8 bases aligning to TRBD1. V was clipped by 8 bases and J by 4 bases; unmatched bases: 7. The CDR3 covers 14 residues. CDR1 is SEHNR, CDR2 FQNEAQ, per germline (reference sequence).

This chain connects TRBV4-1 to TRBJ2-5; TRBD2 matches at 10 bases. Germline-derived CDR1 and CDR2 are MGHRA and YSYEKL. This CDR3 comprises 16 residues. J was trimmed by 3 bases and V by 1 base; bases with no gene match: 5. Here the CDR3 reads CASSQGGSGGKETQYF. The CDR3 nucleotides read TGCGCCAGCAGCCAAGGGGGTAGCGGGGGGAAAGAGACCCAGTACTTC.

This chain links TRBV19 with TRBJ2-7; 11 nucleotides agree with TRBD2. V trimming: 5 bases; J trimming: 2 bases; junction bases outside the gene matches: 5. The CDR3 runs 15 residues. Germline assignment: CDR1 LNHDA and CDR2 SQIVND (reference sequence). The CDR3 bases are TGTGCCAGTAGTGTACTAGCGGGGGTACCCTACGAGCAGTACTTC. Translating it yields CASSVLAGVPYEQYF. Full variable domain (remainder filled in from reference TRBV19 and TRBJ2-7): DGGITQSPKYLFRKEGQNVTLSCEQNLNHDAMYWYRQDPGQGLRLIYYSQIVNDFQKGDIAEGYSVSREKKESFPLTVTSAQKNPTAFYLCASSVLAGVPYEQYFGPGTRLTVT.

This clone turned up a few times. The rearrangement uses TRBV25-1 and TRBJ1-3, with TRBD1 as a possible D gene (5 bases). The length of the CDR3 is 14 residues. Germline values: CDR1 MGHDK, CDR2 SYGVNS. Trimming left V 1 base short and J 7 bases short, with 11 bases between. Written as DNA, the CDR3 is TGTGCCAGCAGTGAATTGGGGCCCGGGAACACCATATATTTT. This gives the protein CASSELGPGNTIYF.

This chain links TRBV10-3 with TRBJ1-2; D is perhaps TRBD1 (5 bases). Germline V CDR1 and CDR2: ENHRY, SYGVKD. This CDR3 spans 16 amino acids. V shed 2 bases and J shed 4 bases, with 17 bases lying between them. As DNA, the CDR3 is TGTGCCATCAGTGAGCCCAATCGGGCAGGGTCCTATGGCTACACCTTC. Translated: CAISEPNRAGSYGYTF.

This chain uses TRBV18 with TRBJ1-5; TRBD1 matches at 9 bases. This CDR3 is built from 16 residues. Germline CDR1 reads KGHSH; CDR2 reads LQKENI. The junction had 4 bases not matched to a gene; V was cut back by 4 bases and J by 0 bases. The CDR3 nucleotides read TGTGCCAGCTCACAGGGACAGGGTAATAGCAATCAGCCCCAGCATTTT. Amino acids: CASSQGQGNSNQPQHF.

V is TRBV2 and J is TRBJ1-2, with 9 bases matching TRBD1. This CDR3 comprises 15 residues. V lost 7 bases and J lost 7; bases outside the gene matches: 13. Germline-derived CDR1 and CDR2 are SNHLY and FYNNEI. CDR3 nucleotide sequence: TGTGCCAGCAAAGAAAATCAGGACAGGGGTTTTGGCTACACCTTC. This gives the protein CASKENQDRGFGYTF.

The V and J genes are TRBV19 and TRBJ2-1, with 13 bases identical to TRBD2. The length of the CDR3 is 18 residues. The J segment lost 0 bases and the V segment lost 10 bases, leaving 12 bases of the junction unmatched. Germline CDR1 is LNHDA and CDR2 is SQIVND (reference sequence). In DNA form, the CDR3 reads TGTGCCACCTCGGACAGGGGACTAGCGGGGATCTCCTACAATGAGCAGTTCTTC. It codes for CATSDRGLAGISYNEQFF.

The gene calls are TRBV10-3 and TRBJ1-1; the D gene is possibly TRBD1 (6 bases). The germline CDR1 and CDR2 sequences are ENHRY and SYGVKD. Trimming pared 3 bases from V and 1 base from J, leaving 18 bases between. The CDR3 has 17 residues. CDR3 bases: TGTGCCATCAGTGACACTTTCTTCCTAGGGGGGAACACTGAAGCTTTCTTT. Encoded protein: CAISDTFFLGGNTEAFF.

The CDR3 region has the DNA TGTGCCAGCAGCCAAGGGATGGGACTAGCGGGGTTCTCCTACAATGAGCAGTTCTTC. Protein product: CASSQGMGLAGFSYNEQFF. The chain is built from TRBV3-1 (or the pseudogene TRBV3-2) and TRBJ2-1, with 13 bases aligning to TRBD2. The CDR3 sequence is 19 residues long. With 1 base clipped from V and 0 bases from J, the junction kept 6 bases outside the gene matches. Germline-derived CDR1 and CDR2 are LGHDT and YNNKEL (reference sequence).

The J gene is TRBJ1-1, the V gene TRBV5-5; D is ambiguous. Germline V lookup: CDR1 SGHKS, CDR2 YYEKEE (reference sequence). CDR3 size: 12 residues. Between the trimmed V and J ends, which lost 1 base and 6 bases, there was a span of 7 bases. DNA of the CDR3: TGTGCCAGCAGCTTGTGGGGAGCTGAAGCTTTCTTT. Its protein is CASSLWGAEAFF.

V usage is TRBV10-1 and J usage is TRBJ2-7; possible D gene TRBD1, 6 bases. Germline assignment: CDR1 WNHNN and CDR2 SYGVQD (reference sequence). The CDR3 sequence is 16 residues long. V was trimmed by 7 bases and J by 1 base, leaving 20 bases between them. The CDR3 coding sequence is TGCGCCAGCACGCGACAGGCCCTTAAGGGGTCCTACGAGCAGTACTTC. It codes for CASTRQALKGSYEQYF.